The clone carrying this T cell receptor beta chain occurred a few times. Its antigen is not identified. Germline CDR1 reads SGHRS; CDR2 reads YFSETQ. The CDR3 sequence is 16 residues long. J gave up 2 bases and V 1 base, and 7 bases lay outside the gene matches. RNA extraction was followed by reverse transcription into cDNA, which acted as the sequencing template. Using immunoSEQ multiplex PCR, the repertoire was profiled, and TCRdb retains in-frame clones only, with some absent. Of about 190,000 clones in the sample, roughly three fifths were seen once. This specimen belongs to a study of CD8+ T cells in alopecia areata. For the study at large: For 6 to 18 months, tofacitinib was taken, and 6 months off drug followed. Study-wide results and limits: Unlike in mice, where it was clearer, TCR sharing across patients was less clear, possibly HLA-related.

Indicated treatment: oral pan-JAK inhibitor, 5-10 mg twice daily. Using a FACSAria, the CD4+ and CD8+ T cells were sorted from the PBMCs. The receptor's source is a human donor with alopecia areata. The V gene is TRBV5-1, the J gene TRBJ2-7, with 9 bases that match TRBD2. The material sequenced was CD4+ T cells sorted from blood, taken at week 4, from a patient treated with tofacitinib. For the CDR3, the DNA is TGCGCCAGCAGCTTGACCTGGACTAGCGAGGCCTACGAGCAGTACTTC. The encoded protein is CASSLTWTSEAYEQYF.